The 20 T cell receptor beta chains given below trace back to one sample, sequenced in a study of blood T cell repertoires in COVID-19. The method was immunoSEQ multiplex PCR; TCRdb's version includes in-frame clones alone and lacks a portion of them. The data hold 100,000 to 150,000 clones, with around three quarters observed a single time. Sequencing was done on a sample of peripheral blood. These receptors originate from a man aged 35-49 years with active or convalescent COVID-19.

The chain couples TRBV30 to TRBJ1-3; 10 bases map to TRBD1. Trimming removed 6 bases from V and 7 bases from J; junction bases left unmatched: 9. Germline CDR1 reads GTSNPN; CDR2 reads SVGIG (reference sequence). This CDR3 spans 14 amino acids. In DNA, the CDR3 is TGTGCCTGTTGGACAGGGGGACCCGGGAACACCATATATTTT. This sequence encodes CACWTGGPGNTIYF.

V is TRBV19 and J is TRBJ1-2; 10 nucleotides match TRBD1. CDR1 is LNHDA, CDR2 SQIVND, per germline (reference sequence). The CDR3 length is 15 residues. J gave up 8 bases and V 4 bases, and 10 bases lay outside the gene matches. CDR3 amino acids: CASSRPGQGIHGYTF. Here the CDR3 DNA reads TGTGCCAGTAGTAGACCGGGACAGGGGATTCACGGCTACACCTTC.

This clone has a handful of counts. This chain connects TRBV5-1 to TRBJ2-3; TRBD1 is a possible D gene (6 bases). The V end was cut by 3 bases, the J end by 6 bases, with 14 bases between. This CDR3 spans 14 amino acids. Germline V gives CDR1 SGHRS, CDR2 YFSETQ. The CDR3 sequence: CASSSDRLGDTQYF. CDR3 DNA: TGCGCCAGCAGCTCCGACAGGCTCGGGGATACGCAGTATTTT.

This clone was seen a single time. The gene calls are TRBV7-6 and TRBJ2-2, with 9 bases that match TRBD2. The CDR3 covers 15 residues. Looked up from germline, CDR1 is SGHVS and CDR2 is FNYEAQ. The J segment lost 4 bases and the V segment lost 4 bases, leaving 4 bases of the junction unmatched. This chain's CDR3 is CASSSLLAGTGELFF. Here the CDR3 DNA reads TGTGCCAGCAGCTCACTACTAGCGGGCACCGGGGAGCTGTTTTTT. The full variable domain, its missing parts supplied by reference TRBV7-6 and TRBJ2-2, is GAGVSQSPRYKVTKRGQDVALRCDPISGHVSLYWYRQALGQGPEFLTYFNYEAQQDKSGLPNDRFSAERPEGSISTLTIQRTEQRDSAMYRCASSSLLAGTGELFFGEGSRLTVL.

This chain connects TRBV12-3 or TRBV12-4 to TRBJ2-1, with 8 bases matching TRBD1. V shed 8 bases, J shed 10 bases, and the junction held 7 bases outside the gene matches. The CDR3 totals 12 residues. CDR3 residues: CASWTGIREQFF. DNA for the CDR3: TGTGCCAGCTGGACAGGGATACGGGAGCAGTTCTTC.

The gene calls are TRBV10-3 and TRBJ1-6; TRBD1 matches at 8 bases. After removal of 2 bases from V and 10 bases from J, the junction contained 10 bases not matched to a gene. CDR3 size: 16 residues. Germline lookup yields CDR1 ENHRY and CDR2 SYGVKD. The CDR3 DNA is TGTGCCATCAGTGAGCCTCAGGGGGCGCGGAACTCACCCCTCCACTTT. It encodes CAISEPQGARNSPLHF.

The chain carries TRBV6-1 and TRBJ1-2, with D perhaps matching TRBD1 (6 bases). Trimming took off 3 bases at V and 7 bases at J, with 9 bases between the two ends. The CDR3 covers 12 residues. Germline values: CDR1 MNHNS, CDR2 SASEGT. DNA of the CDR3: TGTGCCAGCAGTGAGTCAGGGGTTGGCTACACCTTC. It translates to CASSESGVGYTF.

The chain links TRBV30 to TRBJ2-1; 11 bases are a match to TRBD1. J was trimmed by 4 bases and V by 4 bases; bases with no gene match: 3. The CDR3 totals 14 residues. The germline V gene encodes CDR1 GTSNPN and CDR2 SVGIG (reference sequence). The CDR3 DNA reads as TGTGCCTGGAATAGGGACAGGGGGTACAATGAGCAGTTCTTC. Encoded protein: CAWNRDRGYNEQFF.

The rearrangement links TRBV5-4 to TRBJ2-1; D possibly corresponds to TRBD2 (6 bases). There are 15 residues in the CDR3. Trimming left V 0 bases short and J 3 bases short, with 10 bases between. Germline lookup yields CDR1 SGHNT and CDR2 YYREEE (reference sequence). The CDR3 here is CASSLGTIGYNEQFF. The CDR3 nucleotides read TGTGCCAGCAGCTTGGGGACTATCGGCTACAATGAGCAGTTCTTC. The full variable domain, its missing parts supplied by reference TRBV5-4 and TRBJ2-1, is ETGVTQSPTHLIKTRGQQVTLRCSSQSGHNTVSWYQQALGQGPQFIFQYYREEENGRGNFPPRFSGLQFPNYSSELNVNALELDDSALYLCASSLGTIGYNEQFFGPGTRLTVL.

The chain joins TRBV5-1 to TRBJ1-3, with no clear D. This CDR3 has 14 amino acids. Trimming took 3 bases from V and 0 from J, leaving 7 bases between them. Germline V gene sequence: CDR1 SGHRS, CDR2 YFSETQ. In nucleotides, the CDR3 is TGCGCCAGCAGCTCCGGGATCTCTGGAAACACCATATATTTT. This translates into CASSSGISGNTIYF.

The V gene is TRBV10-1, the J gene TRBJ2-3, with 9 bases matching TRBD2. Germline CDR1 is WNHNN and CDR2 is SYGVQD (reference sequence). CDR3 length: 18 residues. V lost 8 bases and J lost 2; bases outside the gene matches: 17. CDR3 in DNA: TGCGCCAGCGCTCCAACCTTAGCGGGAGTGATGAACACAGATACGCAGTATTTT. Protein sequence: CASAPTLAGVMNTDTQYF.

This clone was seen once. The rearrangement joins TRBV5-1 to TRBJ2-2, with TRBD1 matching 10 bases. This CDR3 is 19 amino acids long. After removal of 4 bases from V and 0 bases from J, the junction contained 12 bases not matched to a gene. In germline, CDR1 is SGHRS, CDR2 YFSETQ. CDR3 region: CASSRRDRGRGANTGELFF. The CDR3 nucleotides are TGCGCCAGCAGCCGTCGGGACAGGGGAAGAGGGGCGAACACCGGGGAGCTGTTTTTT.

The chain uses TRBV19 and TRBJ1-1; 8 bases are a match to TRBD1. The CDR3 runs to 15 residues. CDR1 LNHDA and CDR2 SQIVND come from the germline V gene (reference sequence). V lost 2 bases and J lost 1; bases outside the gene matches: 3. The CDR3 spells CASSISGTGNTEAFF. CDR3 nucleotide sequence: TGTGCCAGTAGTATATCCGGGACAGGGAACACTGAAGCTTTCTTT.

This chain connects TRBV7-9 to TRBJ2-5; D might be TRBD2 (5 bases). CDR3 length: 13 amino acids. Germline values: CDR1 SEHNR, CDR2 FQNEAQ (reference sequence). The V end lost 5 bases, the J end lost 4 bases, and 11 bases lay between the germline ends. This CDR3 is CASSLLAGETQYF. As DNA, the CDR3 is TGTGCCAGCAGCCTCCTAGCTGGAGAGACCCAGTACTTC.

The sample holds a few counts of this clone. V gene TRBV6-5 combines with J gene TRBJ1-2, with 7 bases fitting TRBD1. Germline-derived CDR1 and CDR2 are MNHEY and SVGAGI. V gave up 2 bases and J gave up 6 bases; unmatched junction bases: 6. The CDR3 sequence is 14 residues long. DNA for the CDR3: TGTGCCAGCAGTTACCGTCGACAGGGCCATGGCTACACCTTC. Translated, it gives CASSYRRQGHGYTF.

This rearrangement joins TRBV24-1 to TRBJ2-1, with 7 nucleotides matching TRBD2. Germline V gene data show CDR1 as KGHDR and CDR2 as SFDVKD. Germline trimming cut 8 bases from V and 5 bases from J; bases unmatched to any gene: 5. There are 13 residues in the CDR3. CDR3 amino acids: CATNRAGDNEQFF. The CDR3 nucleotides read TGTGCCACCAATCGGGCGGGGGACAATGAGCAGTTCTTC.

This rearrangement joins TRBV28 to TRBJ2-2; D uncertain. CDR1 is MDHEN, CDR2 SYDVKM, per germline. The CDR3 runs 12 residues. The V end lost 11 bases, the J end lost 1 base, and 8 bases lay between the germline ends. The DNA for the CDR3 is TGTGCCGCCGACAAGAACACCGGGGAGCTGTTTTTT. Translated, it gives CAADKNTGELFF.

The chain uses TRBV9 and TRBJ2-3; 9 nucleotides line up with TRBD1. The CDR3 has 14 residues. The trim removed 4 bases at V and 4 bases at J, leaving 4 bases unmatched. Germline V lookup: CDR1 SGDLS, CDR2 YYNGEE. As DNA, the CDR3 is TGTGCCAGCAGCCGGGGACAGGGTCCAGATACGCAGTATTTT. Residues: CASSRGQGPDTQYF.

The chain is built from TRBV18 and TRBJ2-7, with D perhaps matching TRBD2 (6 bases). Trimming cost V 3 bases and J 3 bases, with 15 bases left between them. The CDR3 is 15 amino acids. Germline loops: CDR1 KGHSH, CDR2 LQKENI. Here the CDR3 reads CASSPRIAEGYEQYF. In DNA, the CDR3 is TGTGCCAGCTCACCCCGGATAGCGGAAGGCTACGAGCAGTACTTC.

The CDR3 here is CASSFSVQPQHF. CDR3 nucleotide sequence: TGTGCCAGCAGTTTCTCGGTTCAGCCCCAGCATTTT. V gene TRBV28 combines with J gene TRBJ1-5; D not resolved. This CDR3 contains 12 residues. From germline, CDR1 is MDHEN and CDR2 SYDVKM. The ends were cut back, 3 bases at V and 6 bases at J, with 6 bases in the middle.